This T cell receptor (beta chain) was identified in a study of blood T cell repertoires in COVID-19. Study at large: Both acute and convalescent COVID-19 samples were obtained from the United States, Italy and Spain. PBMCs, B-cell-depleted T cells, or T cells provided the cDNA or gDNA that made up the material.

Sequenced by immunoSEQ multiplex PCR; TCRdb stores in-frame clones only, minus some. The data hold 200,000 to 300,000 clones, with approximately 84% observed a single time. The CDR3 covers 16 residues. The trim removed 5 bases at V and 2 bases at J, leaving 10 bases unmatched. The germline V gene has CDR1 PRHDT and CDR2 FYEKMQ (reference sequence). Material for sequencing was PBMCs or T cells enriched from blood (not recorded which). This chain uses TRBV13 with TRBJ1-1, with TRBD1 matching 8 bases. This clonotype was sampled from a woman in her thirties or forties with acute COVID-19. The DNA for the CDR3 is TGTGCCAGCAGCCCTTATGACAGGGGAGGAAACACTGAAGCTTTCTTT. Amino acid sequence: CASSPYDRGGNTEAFF.